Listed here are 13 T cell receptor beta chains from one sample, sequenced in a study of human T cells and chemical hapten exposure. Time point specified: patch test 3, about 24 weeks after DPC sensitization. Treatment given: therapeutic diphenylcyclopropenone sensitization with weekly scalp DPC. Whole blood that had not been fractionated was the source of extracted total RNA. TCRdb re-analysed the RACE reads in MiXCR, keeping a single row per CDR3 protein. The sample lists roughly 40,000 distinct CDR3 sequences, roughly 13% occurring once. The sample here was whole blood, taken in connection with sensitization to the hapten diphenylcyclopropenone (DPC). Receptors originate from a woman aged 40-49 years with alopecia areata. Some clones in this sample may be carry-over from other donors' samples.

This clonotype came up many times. The CDR3 DNA sequence: TGCAGCATCCGACAGGGGATGACAGATACGCAGTATTTT. As protein: CSIRQGMTDTQYF. The rearrangement joins TRBV29-1 to TRBJ2-3; TRBD1 matches at 8 bases. CDR1 and CDR2 (germline): SQVTM, ANQGSEA. After removal of 8 bases from V and 3 bases from J, the junction contained 7 bases not matched to a gene. The CDR3 is 13 amino acids.

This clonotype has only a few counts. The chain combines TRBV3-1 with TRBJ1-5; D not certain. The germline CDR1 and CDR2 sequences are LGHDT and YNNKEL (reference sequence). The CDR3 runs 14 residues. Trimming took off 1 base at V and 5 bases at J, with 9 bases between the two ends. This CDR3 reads CASSQAGWDQPQHF. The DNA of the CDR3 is TGTGCCAGCAGCCAAGCGGGTTGGGATCAGCCCCAGCATTTT.

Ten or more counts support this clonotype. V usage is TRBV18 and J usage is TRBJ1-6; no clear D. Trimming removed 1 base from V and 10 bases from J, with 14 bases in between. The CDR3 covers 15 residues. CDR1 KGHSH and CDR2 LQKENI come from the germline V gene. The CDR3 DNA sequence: TGTGCCAGCTCACCACGTTCCGGGAAGGAATCACCCCTCCACTTT. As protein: CASSPRSGKESPLHF.

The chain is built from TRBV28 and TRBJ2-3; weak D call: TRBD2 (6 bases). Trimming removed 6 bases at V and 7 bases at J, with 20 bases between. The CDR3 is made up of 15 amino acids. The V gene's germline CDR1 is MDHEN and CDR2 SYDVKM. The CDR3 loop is CASSPAGRRVYTQYF. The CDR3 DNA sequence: TGTGCCAGCAGCCCAGCGGGCCGCCGGGTGTATACGCAGTATTTT.

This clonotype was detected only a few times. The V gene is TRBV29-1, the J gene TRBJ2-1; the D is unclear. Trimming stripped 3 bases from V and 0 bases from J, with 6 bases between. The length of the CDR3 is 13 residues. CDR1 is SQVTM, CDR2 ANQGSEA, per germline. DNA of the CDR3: TGCAGCGTTGATGTCTCCTCCTACAATGAGCAGTTCTTC. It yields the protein CSVDVSSYNEQFF.

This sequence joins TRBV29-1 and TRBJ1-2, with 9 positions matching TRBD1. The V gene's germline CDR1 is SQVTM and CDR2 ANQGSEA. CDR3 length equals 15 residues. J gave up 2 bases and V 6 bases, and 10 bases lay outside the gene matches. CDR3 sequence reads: CSVNLRGQGNYGYTF. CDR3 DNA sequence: TGCAGCGTCAATTTACGGGGACAGGGAAACTATGGCTACACCTTC. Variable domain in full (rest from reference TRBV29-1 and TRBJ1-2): SAVISQKPSRDICQRGTSLTIQCQVDSQVTMMFWYRQQPGQSLTLIATANQGSEATYESGFVIDKFPISRPNLTFSTLTVSNMSPEDSSIYLCSVNLRGQGNYGYTFGSGTRLTVV.

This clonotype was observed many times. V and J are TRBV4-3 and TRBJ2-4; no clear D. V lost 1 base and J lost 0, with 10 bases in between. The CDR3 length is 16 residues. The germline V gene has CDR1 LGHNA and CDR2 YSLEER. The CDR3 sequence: CASSQGTDLAKNIQYF. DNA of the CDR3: TGCGCCAGCAGCCAAGGAACAGACCTAGCCAAAAACATTCAGTACTTC.

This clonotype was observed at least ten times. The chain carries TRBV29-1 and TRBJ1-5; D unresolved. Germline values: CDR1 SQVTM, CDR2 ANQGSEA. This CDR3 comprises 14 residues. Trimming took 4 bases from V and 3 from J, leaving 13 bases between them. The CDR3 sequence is CSVARAGSNQPQHF. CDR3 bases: TGCAGCGTTGCAAGGGCAGGTTCCAATCAGCCCCAGCATTTT.

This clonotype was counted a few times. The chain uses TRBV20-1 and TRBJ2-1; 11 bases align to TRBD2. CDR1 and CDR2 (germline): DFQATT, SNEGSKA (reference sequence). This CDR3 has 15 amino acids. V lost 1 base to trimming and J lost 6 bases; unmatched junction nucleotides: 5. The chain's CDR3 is CSARVGTSGSNEQFF. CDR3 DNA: TGCAGTGCTAGAGTCGGGACTAGCGGATCCAATGAGCAGTTCTTC.

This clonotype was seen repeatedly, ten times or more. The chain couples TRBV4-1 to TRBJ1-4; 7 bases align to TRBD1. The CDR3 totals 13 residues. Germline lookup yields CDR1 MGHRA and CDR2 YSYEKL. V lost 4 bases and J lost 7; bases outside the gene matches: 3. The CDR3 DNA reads TGCGCCAGCAGCCGAGGGGGCGTTGAAAAACTGTTTTTT. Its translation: CASSRGGVEKLFF.

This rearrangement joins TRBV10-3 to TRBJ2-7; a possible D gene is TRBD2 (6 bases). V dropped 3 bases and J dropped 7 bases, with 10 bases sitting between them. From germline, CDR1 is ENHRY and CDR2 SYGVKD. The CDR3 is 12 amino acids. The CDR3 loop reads CAISEPRGEQYF. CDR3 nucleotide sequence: TGTGCCATCAGTGAACCACGGGGGGAGCAGTACTTC.

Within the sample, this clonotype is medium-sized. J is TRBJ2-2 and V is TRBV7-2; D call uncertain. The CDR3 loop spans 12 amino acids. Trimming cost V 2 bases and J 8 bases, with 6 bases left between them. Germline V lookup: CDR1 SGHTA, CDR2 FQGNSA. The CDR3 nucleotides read TGTGCCAGCAGCTTAAAGCTAGGGGAGCTGTTTTTT. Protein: CASSLKLGELFF.

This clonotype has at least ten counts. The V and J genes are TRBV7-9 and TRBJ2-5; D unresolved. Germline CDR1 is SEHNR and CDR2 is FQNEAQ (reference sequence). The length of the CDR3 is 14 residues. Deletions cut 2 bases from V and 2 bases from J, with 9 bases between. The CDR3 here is CASSLSIGQETQYF. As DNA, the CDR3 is TGTGCCAGCAGCTTAAGTATAGGACAAGAGACCCAGTACTTC.